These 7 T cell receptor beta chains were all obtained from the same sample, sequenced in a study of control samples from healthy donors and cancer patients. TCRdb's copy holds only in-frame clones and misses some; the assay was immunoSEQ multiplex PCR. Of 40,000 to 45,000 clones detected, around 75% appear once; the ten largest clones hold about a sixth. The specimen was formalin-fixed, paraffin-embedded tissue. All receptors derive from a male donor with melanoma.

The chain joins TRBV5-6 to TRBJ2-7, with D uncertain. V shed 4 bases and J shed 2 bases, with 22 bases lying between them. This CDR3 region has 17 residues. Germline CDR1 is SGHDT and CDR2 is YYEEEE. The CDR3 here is CASSAKGWGRGTYEQYF. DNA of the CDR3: TGTGCCAGCAGCGCGAAAGGGTGGGGTCGTGGGACCTACGAGCAGTACTTC.

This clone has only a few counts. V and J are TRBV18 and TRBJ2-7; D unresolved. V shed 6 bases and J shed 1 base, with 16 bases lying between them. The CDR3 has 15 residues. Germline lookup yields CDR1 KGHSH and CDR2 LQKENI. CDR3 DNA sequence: TGTGCCAGCTCCCGAACGGCGGCAGCGTCCTACGAGCAGTACTTC. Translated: CASSRTAAASYEQYF.

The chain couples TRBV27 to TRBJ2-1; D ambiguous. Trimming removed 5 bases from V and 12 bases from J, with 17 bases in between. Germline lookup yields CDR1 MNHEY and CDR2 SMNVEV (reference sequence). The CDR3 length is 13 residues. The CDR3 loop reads CASSPGPTIGQFF. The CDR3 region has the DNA TGTGCCAGCAGTCCCGGGCCTACAATTGGGCAGTTCTTC.

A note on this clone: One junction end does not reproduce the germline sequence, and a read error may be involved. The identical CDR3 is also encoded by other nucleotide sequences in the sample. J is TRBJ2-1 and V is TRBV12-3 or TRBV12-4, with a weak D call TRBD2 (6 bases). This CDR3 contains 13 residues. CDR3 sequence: CASSLGGVNEQFF. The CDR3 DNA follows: TGTGCCAGCAGTTTGGGGGGAGTCAATGAACAGTTCTTC.

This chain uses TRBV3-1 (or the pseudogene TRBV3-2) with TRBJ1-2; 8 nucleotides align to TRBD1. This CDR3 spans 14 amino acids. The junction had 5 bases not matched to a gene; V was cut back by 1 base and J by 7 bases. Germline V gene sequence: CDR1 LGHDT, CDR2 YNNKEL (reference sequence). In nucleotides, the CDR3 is TGTGCCAGCAGCCAAGGTGACAGGGGTCGTGGCTACACCTTC. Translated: CASSQGDRGRGYTF.

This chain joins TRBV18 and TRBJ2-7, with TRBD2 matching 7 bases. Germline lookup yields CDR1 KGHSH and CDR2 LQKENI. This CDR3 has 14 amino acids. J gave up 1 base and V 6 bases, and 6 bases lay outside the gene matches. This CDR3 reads CASSPSGVSYEQYF. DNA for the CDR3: TGTGCCAGCTCGCCTAGCGGAGTTTCCTACGAGCAGTACTTC.

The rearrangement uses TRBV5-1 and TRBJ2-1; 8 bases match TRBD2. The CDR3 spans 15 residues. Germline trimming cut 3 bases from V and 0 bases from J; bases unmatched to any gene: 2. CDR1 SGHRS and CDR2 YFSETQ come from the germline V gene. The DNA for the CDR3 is TGCGCCAGCAGCTCCGCGGGGGGCTCCTACAATGAGCAGTTCTTC. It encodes CASSSAGGSYNEQFF.